These 11 T cell receptor beta chains share one sample of origin, sequenced in a study of technical replicates of blood from several donors. The method was immunoSEQ multiplex PCR; TCRdb's version includes in-frame clones alone and lacks a portion of them. Of around 79,000 clones in the sample, over 90% were seen once. Specimen: T cells isolated from PBMCs. The receptors derive from a human donor in good health.

The genes are TRBV5-1 and TRBJ1-4; TRBD1 matches 8 bases. The germline V gene has CDR1 SGHRS and CDR2 YFSETQ. The ends lost 1 base at V and 6 bases at J; junction bases unmatched: 5. The CDR3 loop spans 15 amino acids. The CDR3 DNA reads as TGCGCCAGCAGCTTGTTCCAGGGGGCGGATGAAAAACTGTTTTTT. Its translation: CASSLFQGADEKLFF.

The chain couples TRBV7-2 to TRBJ2-1; 8 nucleotides match TRBD1. Trimming took 2 bases from V and 2 from J; bases not matched to a gene: 8. Germline V CDR1 and CDR2: SGHTA, FQGNSA. The CDR3 loop spans 17 amino acids. The CDR3 sequence is CASSLQVPGGTYNEQFF. DNA for the CDR3: TGTGCCAGCAGCTTACAGGTCCCAGGGGGCACCTACAATGAGCAGTTCTTC.

This rearrangement joins TRBV7-2 to TRBJ2-7; TRBD2 agrees at 7 bases. Losses at the gene ends were 5 bases for V and 2 bases for J; bases not matched to a gene: 9. The CDR3 loop spans 15 amino acids. From germline, CDR1 is SGHTA and CDR2 FQGNSA. The CDR3 region is CASSRPASGAYEQYF. In nucleotides, the CDR3 is TGTGCCAGCAGCCGTCCGGCTAGCGGCGCCTACGAGCAGTACTTC.

The J gene is TRBJ2-2, the V gene TRBV15; the D gene is possibly TRBD1 (6 bases). CDR1 and CDR2 from the germline V gene are LNHNV and YYDKDF (reference sequence). The V end lost 1 base, the J end lost 3 bases, and 9 bases lay between the germline ends. The CDR3 is 15 residues long. CDR3 DNA: TGTGCCACCAGCAGAGGCAGGGGAGACACCGGGGAGCTGTTTTTT. It translates to CATSRGRGDTGELFF.

This chain links TRBV9 with TRBJ1-1; no clear D gene. Germline loops: CDR1 SGDLS, CDR2 YYNGEE. The germline V and J ends were trimmed by 4 bases and 1 base, with 14 bases remaining between them. This CDR3 has 15 residues. The CDR3 nucleotides read TGTGCCAGCAGCACCGGGGATGTGGGGAACACTGAAGCTTTCTTT. Its protein product is CASSTGDVGNTEAFF.

Written as DNA, the CDR3 is TGCAGTGCTACATTTACAGATACGCAGTATTTT. It translates to CSATFTDTQYF. The chain joins TRBV20-1 to TRBJ2-3; D is ambiguous. This CDR3 has 11 residues. V lost 4 bases to trimming and J lost 3 bases, with 5 bases between them. Germline CDR1 reads DFQATT; CDR2 reads SNEGSKA (reference sequence).

The chain carries TRBV18 and TRBJ1-3; tentative D call: TRBD1 (6 bases). CDR1 is KGHSH, CDR2 LQKENI, per germline. With 3 bases removed from V and 0 bases from J, the gap between germline ends came to 15 bases. The CDR3 runs to 17 residues. CDR3 protein: CASSPVQRTVSGNTIYF. The CDR3 DNA follows: TGTGCCAGCTCACCCGTGCAGAGGACAGTCTCTGGAAACACCATATATTTT.

With regard to this clone: At one boundary the junction diverges from the germline segment, which might be a read error. V usage is TRBV7-7 and J usage is TRBJ2-5, with TRBD1 matching over 7 bases. CDR3 size: 14 residues. Germline CDR1 SSHAT, CDR2 FNYEAQ (reference sequence). CDR3 in amino acids: CASSLDRFQETQYF. The CDR3 bases are TGTGCTAGCAGCCTGGACAGGTTCCAAGAGACCCAGTACTTC.

This chain uses TRBV9 with TRBJ1-3; tentatively, D is TRBD1 (6 bases). V was clipped by 0 bases and J by 4 bases, with 11 bases between them. CDR3 length equals 15 residues. Germline loops: CDR1 SGDLS, CDR2 YYNGEE. The chain's CDR3 is CASSVETGWGNTIYF. The DNA for the CDR3 is TGTGCCAGCAGCGTAGAAACAGGGTGGGGAAACACCATATATTTT. The variable domain in full, completed from reference TRBV9 and TRBJ1-3, reads DSGVTQTPKHLITATGQRVTLRCSPRSGDLSVYWYQQSLDQGLQFLIQYYNGEERAKGNILERFSAQQFPDLHSELNLSSLELGDSALYFCASSVETGWGNTIYFGEGSWLTVV.

CDR3 region: CASSVQQNTEAFF. The CDR3 DNA reads TGTGCCAGCAGTGTACAACAGAACACTGAAGCTTTCTTT. The chain has TRBV2 and TRBJ1-1; D uncertain. V gave up 4 bases and J gave up 1 base, with 7 bases separating them. CDR3 size: 13 residues. Germline V lookup: CDR1 SNHLY, CDR2 FYNNEI.

The J gene is TRBJ2-3, the V gene TRBV30; D is unclear. Trimming pared 5 bases from V and 7 bases from J, leaving 13 bases between. The CDR3 has 12 residues. CDR1 is GTSNPN, CDR2 SVGIG, per germline (reference sequence). The CDR3 coding sequence is TGTGCCTGGGCAAAGCTTCGTTATACGCAGTATTTT. It specifies CAWAKLRYTQYF.